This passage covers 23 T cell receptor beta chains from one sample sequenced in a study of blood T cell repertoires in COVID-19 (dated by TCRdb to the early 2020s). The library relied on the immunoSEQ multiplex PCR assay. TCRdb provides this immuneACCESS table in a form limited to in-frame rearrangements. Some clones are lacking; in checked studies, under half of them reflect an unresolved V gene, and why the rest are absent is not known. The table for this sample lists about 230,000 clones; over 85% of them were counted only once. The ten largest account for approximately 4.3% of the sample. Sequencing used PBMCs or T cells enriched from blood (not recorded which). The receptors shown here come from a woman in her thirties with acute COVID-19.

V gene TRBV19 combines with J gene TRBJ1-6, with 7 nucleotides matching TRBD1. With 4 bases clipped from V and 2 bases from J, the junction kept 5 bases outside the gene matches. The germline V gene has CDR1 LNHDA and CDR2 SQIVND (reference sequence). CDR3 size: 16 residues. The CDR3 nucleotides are TGTGCCAGTAGTAAAACGACAGGGACCTATAATTCACCCCTCCACTTT. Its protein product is CASSKTTGTYNSPLHF.

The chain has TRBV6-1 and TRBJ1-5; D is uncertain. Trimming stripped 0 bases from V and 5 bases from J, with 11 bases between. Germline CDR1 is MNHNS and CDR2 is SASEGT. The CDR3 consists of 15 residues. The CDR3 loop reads CASSEAGGHDQPQHF. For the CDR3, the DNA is TGTGCCAGCAGTGAAGCAGGAGGCCACGATCAGCCCCAGCATTTT.

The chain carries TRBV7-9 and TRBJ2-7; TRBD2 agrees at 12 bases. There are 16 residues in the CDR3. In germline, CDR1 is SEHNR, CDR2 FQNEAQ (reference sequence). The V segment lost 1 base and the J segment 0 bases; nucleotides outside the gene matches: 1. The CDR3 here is CASSLGTSGNSYEQYF. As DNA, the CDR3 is TGTGCCAGCAGCTTAGGGACTAGCGGGAACTCCTACGAGCAGTACTTC.

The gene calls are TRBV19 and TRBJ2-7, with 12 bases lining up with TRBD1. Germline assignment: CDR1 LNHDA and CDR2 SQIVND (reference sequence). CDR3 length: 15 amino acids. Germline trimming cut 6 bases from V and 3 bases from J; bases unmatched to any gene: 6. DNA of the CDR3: TGTGCCAGTAGATTGGGACAGGGGGCTTTCTACGAGCAGTACTTC. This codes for CASRLGQGAFYEQYF.

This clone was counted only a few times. The CDR3: CASTPRDSNTGELFF. The CDR3 coding sequence is TGTGCCAGCACCCCCAGGGACAGTAACACCGGGGAGCTGTTTTTT. The V gene is TRBV5-6, the J gene TRBJ2-2; 7 bases map to TRBD1. The germline CDR1 and CDR2 sequences are SGHDT and YYEEEE. J was trimmed by 2 bases and V by 6 bases; bases with no gene match: 7. This CDR3 comprises 15 residues.

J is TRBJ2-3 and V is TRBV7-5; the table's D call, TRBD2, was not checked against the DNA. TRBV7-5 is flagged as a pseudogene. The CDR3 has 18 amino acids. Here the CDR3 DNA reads TGTGTCAGAAGCTTAAGAAGGCGGGGGAGCCCCACTCGTGTTACGCAGTATTTT. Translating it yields CVRSLRRRGSPTRVTQYF.

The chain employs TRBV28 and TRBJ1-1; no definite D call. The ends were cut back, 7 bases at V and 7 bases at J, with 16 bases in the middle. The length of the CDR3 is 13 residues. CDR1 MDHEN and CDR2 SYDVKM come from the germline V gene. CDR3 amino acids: CASTLRRVYEAFF. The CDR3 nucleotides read TGTGCCAGCACCCTAAGGAGAGTTTATGAAGCTTTCTTT.

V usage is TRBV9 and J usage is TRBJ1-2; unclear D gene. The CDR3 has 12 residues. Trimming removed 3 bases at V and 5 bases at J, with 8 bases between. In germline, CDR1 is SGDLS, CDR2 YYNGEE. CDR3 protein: CASSAQSYGYTF. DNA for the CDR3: TGTGCCAGCAGCGCTCAGTCGTATGGCTACACCTTC.

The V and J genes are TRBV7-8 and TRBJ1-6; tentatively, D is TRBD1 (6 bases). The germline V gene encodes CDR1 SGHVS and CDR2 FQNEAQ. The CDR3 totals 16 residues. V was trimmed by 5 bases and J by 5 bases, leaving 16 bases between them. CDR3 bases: TGTGCCAGCAGCACGGCCGGGACACTCAATAATTCACCCCTCCACTTT. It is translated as CASSTAGTLNNSPLHF.

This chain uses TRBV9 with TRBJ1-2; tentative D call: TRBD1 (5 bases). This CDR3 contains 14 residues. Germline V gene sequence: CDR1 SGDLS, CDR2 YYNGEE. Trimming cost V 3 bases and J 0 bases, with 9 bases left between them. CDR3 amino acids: CASSGAGTNYGYTF. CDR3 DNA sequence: TGTGCCAGCAGCGGAGCAGGGACTAACTATGGCTACACCTTC.

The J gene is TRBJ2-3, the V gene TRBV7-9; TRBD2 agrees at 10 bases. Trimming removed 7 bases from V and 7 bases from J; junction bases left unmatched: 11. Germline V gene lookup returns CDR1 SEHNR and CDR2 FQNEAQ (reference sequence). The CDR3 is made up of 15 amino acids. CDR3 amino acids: CASTEASGGAHTQYF. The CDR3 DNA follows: TGTGCCAGCACCGAAGCTAGCGGGGGAGCACATACGCAGTATTTT.

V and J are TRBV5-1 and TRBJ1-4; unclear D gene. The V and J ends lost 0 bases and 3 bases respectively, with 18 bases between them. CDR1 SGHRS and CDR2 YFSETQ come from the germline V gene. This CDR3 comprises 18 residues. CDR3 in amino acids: CASSLGSGGSKANEKLFF. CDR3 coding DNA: TGCGCCAGCAGCTTGGGCAGCGGAGGGTCTAAGGCTAATGAAAAACTGTTTTTT. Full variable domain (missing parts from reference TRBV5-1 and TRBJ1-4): KAGVTQTPRYLIKTRGQQVTLSCSPISGHRSVSWYQQTPGQGLQFLFEYFSETQRNKGNFPGRFSGRQFSNSRSEMNVSTLELGDSALYLCASSLGSGGSKANEKLFFGSGTQLSVL.

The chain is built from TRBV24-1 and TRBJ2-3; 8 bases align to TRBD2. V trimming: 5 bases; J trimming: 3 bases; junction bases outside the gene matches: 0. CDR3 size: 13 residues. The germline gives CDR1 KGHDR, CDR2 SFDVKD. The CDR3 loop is CATSVAGTDTQYF. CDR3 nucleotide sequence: TGTGCCACCAGTGTAGCGGGGACAGATACGCAGTATTTT.

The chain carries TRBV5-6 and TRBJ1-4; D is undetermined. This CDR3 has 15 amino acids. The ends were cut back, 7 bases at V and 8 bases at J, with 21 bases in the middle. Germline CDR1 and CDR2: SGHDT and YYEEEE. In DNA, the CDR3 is TGTGCCAGCGCCGAACAGTTCAAGATAGAGGAAAAACTGTTTTTT. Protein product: CASAEQFKIEEKLFF.

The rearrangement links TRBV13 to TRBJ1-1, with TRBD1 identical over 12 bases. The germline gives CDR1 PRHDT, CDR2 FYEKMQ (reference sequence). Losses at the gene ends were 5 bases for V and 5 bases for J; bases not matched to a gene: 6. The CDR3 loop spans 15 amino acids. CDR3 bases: TGTGCCAGCAGCATGGGACAGGGGGCGAGGACTGAAGCTTTCTTT. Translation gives CASSMGQGARTEAFF. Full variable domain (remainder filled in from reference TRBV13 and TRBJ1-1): AAGVIQSPRHLIKEKRETATLKCYPIPRHDTVYWYQQGPGQDPQFLISFYEKMQSDKGSIPDRFSAQQFSDYHSELNMSSLELGDSALYFCASSMGQGARTEAFFGQGTRLTVV.

This chain's CDR3 is CASSTGTSIYEQYF. The DNA of the CDR3 is TGTGCCAGCAGCACCGGGACTAGCATCTACGAGCAGTACTTC. The chain carries TRBV5-4 and TRBJ2-7; TRBD2 aligns across 9 bases. The trim removed 4 bases at V and 3 bases at J, leaving 5 bases unmatched. Germline V gives CDR1 SGHNT, CDR2 YYREEE (reference sequence). The CDR3 length is 14 residues.

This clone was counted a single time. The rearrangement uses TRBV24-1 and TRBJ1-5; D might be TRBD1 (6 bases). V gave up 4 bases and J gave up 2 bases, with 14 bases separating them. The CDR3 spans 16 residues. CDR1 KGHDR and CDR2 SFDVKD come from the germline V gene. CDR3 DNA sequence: TGTGCCACCAGTGAATCCTCAGGGGCGGGCAATCAGCCCCAGCATTTT. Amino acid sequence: CATSESSGAGNQPQHF.

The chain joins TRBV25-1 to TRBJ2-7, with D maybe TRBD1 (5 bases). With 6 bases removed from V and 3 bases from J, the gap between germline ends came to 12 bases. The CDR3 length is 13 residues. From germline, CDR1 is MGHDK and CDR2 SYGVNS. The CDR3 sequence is CASRTGSLYEQYF. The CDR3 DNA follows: TGTGCCAGCAGAACAGGCTCCCTCTACGAGCAGTACTTC.

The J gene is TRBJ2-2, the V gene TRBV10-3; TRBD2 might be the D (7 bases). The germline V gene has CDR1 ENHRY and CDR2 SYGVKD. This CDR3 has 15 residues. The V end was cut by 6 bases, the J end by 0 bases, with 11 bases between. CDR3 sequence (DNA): TGTGCCATCAGCCGGGGGGCCGCGAACACCGGGGAGCTGTTTTTT. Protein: CAISRGAANTGELFF.

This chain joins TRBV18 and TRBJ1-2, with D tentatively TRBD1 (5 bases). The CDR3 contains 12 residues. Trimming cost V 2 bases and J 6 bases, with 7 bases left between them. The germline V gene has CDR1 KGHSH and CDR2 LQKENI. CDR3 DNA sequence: TGTGCCAGCTCACCAGGAGGGGATGGCTACACCTTC. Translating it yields CASSPGGDGYTF.

The CDR3 protein is CSVAGPYEQYF. In nucleotides, the CDR3 is TGCAGCGTTGCTGGGCCTTACGAGCAGTACTTC. The V and J genes are TRBV29-1 and TRBJ2-7; D remains unclear. V shed 4 bases and J shed 4 bases, with 8 bases lying between them. The CDR3 covers 11 residues. Per the germline V gene, CDR1 is SQVTM and CDR2 is ANQGSEA.

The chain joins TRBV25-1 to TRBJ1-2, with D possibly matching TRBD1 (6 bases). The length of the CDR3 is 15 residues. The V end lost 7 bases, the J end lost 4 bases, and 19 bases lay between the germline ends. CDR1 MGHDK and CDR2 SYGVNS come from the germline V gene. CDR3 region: CASTPRAGAVYGYTF. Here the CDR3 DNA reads TGTGCCAGCACCCCTCGAGCGGGGGCGGTCTATGGCTACACCTTC.

The CDR3 protein is CASSLTSSGGAGEQFF. In DNA, the CDR3 is TGTGCCAGCAGCTTAACCTCTAGCGGGGGGGCGGGGGAGCAGTTCTTC. The gene calls are TRBV7-2 and TRBJ2-1; TRBD2 matches at 12 bases. After removal of 2 bases from V and 10 bases from J, the junction contained 9 bases not matched to a gene. Germline-derived CDR1 and CDR2 are SGHTA and FQGNSA. This CDR3 is 16 amino acids long.